The T cell receptor beta chain under discussion was sequenced for a study of blood T cells in healthy people across ages. Germline V gene data show CDR1 as SEHNR and CDR2 as FQNEAQ (reference sequence). The CDR3 totals 13 residues. Deletions cut 6 bases from V and 7 bases from J, with 15 bases between. A J-beta primer mix and a sample-barcoded 5' primer were used in a second PCR of roughly 6 to 12 cycles. TCRdb recomputed calls from the 5' RACE reads with MiXCR, one row per CDR3 protein. The sample includes 800,000 or so distinct CDR3 sequences, roughly 25% of them seen just once. Study observations and caveats: Diversity was estimated from one million T cells, and these estimates were considered underestimates.

Points on this clonotype: Its target is not known.

The same sample was also used in a study of T cells of mothers and their children. That source adds: For related and unrelated pairs alike, thymic selection shapes TCR recombination output similarly. It was related mother-child pairs that showed slightly higher overlap than unrelated pairs, without reaching significance.

The rearrangement joins TRBV7-9 to TRBJ1-2, with D possibly TRBD1 on 6 matching bases. This clonotype was sampled from a boy between 10 and 17 years old in good health. Input material: blood. In nucleotides, the CDR3 is TGTGCCAGCAGTTTCTACCAGGGGAGTGGCTACACCTTC. This codes for CASSFYQGSGYTF.